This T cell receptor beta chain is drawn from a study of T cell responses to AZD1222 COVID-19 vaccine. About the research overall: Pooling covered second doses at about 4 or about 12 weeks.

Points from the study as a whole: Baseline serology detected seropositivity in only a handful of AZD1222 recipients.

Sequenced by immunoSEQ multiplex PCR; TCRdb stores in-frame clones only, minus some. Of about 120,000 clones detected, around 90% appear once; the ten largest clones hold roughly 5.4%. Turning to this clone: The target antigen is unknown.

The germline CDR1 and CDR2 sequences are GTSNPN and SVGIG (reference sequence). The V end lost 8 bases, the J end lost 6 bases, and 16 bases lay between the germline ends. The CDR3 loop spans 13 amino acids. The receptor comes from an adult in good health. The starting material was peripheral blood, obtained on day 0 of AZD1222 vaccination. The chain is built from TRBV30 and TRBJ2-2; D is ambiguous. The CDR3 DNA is TGTGCCCTGCGCTGGGGTAAGGCCGGGGAGCTGTTTTTT. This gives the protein CALRWGKAGELFF.